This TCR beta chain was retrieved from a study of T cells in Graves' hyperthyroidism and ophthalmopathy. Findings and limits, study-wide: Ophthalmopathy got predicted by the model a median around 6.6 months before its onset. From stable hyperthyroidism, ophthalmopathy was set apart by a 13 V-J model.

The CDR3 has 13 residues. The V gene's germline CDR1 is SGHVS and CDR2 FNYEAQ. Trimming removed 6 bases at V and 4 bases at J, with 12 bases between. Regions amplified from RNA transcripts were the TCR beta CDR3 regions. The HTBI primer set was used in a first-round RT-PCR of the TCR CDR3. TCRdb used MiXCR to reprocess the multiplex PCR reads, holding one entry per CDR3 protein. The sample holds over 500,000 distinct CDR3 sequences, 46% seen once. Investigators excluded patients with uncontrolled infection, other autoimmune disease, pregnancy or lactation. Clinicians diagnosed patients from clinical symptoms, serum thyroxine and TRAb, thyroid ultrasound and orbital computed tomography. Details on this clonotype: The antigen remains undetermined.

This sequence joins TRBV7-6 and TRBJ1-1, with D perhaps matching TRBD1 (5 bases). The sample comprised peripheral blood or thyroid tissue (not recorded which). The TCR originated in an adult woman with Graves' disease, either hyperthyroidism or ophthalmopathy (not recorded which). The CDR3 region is CASSEGFGTEAFF. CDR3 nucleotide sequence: TGTGCCAGCAGTGAGGGGTTTGGCACTGAAGCTTTCTTT.